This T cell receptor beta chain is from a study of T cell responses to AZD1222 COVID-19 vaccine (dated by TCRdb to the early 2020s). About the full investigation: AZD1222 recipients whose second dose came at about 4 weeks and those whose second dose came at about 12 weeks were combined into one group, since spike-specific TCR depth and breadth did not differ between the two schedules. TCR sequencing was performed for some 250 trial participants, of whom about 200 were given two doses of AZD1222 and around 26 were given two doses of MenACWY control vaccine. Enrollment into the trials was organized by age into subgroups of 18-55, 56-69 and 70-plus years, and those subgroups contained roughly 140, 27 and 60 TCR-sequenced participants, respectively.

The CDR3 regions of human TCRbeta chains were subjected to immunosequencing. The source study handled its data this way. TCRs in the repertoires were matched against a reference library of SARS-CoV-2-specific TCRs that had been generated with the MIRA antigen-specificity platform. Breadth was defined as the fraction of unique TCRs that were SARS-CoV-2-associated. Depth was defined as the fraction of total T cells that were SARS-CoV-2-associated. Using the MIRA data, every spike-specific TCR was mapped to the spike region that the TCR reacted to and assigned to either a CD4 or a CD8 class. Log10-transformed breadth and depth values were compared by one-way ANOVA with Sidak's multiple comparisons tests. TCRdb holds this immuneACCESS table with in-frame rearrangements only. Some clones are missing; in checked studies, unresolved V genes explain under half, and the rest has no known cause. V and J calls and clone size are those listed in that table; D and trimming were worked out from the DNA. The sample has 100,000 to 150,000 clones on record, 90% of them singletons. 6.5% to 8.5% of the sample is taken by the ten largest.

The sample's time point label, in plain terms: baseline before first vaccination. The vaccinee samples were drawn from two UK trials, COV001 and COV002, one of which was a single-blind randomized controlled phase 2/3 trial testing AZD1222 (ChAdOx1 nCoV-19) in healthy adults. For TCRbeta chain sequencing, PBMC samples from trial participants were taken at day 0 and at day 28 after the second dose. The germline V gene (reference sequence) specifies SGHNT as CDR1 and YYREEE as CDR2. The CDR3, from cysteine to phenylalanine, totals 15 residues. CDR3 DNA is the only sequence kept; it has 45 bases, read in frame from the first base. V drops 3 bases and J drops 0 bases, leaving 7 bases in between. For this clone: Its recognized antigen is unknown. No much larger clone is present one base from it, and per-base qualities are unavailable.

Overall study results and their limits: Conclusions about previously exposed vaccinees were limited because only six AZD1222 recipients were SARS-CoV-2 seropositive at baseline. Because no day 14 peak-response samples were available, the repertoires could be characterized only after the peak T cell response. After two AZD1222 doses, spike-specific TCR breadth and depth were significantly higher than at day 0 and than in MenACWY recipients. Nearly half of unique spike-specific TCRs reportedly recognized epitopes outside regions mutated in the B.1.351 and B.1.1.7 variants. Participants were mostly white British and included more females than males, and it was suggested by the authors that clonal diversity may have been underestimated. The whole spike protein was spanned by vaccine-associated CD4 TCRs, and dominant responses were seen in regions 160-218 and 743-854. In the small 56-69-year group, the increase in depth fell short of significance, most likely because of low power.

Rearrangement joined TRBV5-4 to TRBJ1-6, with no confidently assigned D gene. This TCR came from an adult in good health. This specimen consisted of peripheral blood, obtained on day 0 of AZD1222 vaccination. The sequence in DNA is TGTGCCAGCAGCTCCAGTAGCTCCTATAATTCACCCCTCCACTTT. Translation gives CASSSSSSYNSPLHF.